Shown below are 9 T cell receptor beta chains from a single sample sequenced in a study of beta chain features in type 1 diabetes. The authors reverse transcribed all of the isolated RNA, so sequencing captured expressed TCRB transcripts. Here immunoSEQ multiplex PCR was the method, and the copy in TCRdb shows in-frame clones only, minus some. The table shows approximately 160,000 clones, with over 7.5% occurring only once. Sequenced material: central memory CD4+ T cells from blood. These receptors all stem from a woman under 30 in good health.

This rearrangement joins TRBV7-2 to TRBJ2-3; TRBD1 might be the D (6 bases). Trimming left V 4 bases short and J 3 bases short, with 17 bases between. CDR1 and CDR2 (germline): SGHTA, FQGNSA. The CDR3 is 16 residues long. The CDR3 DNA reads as TGTGCCAGCAGCTGGCGGGCCTCGCAGGGGACAGATACGCAGTATTTT. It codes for CASSWRASQGTDTQYF.

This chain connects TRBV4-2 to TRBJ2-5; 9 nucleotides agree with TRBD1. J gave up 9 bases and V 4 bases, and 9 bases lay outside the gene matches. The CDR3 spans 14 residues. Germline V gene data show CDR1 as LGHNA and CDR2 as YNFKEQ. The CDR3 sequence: CASSPGQGPSAQYF. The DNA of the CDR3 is TGTGCCAGCAGCCCGGGACAGGGCCCCTCTGCCCAGTACTTC.

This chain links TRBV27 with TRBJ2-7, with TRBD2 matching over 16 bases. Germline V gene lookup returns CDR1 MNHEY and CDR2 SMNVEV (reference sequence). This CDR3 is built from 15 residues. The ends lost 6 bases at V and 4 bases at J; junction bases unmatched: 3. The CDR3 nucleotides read TGTGCCAGCAGGAAGGGACTAGCGGGAGGGTACGAGCAGTACTTC. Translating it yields CASRKGLAGGYEQYF.

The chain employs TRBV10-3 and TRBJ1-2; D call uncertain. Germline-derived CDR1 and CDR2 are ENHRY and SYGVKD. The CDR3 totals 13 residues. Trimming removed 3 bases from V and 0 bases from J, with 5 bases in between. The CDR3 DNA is TGTGCCATCAGTGAAACTCCTAACTATGGCTACACCTTC. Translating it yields CAISETPNYGYTF.

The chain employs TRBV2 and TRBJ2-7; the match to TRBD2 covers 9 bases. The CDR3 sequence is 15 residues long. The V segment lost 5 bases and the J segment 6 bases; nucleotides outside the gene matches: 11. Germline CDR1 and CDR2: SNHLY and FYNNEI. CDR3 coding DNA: TGTGCCAGCAGTTCTAATGGCGGGGGGGGTTCCGAGCAGTACTTC. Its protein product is CASSSNGGGGSEQYF.

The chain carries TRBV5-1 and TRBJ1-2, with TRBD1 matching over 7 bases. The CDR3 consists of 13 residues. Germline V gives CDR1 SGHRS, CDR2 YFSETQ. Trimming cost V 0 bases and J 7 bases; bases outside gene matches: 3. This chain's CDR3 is CASSLAYRGGYTF. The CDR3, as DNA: TGCGCCAGCAGCTTGGCCTACAGGGGTGGCTACACCTTC.

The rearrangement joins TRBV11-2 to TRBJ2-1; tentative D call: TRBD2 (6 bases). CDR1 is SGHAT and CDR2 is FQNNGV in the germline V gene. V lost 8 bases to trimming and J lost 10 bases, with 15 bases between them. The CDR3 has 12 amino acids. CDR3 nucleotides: TGTGCCAGCGGCCTTTTGGAGGGGGAGCAGTTCTTC. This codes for CASGLLEGEQFF.

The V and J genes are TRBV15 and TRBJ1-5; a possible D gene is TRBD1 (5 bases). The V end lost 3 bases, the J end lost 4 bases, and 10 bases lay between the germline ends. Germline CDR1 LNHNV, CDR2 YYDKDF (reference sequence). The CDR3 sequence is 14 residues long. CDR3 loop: CATSRRGGNQPQHF. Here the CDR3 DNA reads TGTGCCACCAGCAGGCGGGGGGGGAATCAGCCCCAGCATTTT.

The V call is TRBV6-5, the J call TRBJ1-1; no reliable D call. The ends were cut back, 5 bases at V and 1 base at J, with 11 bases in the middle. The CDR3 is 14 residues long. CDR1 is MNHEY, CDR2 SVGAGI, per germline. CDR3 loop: CASSTSSENTEAFF. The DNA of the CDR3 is TGTGCCAGCAGTACCTCGTCAGAGAACACTGAAGCTTTCTTT.